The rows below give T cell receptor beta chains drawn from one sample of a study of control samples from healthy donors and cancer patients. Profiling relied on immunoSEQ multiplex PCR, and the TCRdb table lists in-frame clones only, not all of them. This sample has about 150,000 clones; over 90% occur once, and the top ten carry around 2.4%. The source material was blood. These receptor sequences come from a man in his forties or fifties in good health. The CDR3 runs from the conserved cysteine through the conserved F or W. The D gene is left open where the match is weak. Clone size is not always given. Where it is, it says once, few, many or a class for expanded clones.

CDR3aa: CATSRDLDRRIAGGPGELFF; CDR3nt: TGTGCCACCAGCAGAGATCTGGACAGGAGGATAGCGGGAGGACCCGGGGAGCTGTTTTTT; j_gene: TRBJ2-2; v_gene: TRBV15; abundance: .; d_gene: TRBD2
CDR3aa: CASSLHRVNNEQFF; CDR3nt: TGTGCCAGCAGTTTACACAGGGTAAACAATGAGCAGTTCTTC; j_gene: TRBJ2-1; v_gene: TRBV28; abundance: few; d_gene: .
CDR3aa: CASSLPGREQFF; CDR3nt: TGTGCCAGCAGTTTACCCGGACGTGAGCAGTTCTTC; j_gene: TRBJ2-1; v_gene: TRBV28; abundance: once; d_gene: .
CDR3aa: CASSLRLATNEKLFF; CDR3nt: TGTGCCAGCAGCTTGCGTCTTGCAACTAATGAAAAACTGTTTTTT; j_gene: TRBJ1-4; v_gene: TRBV5-5; abundance: .; d_gene: .
CDR3aa: CASKFTGSNYGYTF; CDR3nt: TGTGCCAGCAAATTCACAGGGTCTAACTATGGCTACACCTTC; j_gene: TRBJ1-2; v_gene: TRBV6-6; abundance: .; d_gene: .
CDR3aa: CASSMNLGRGRPFYGYTF; CDR3nt: TGTGCCAGTAGTATGAATCTTGGCAGGGGGCGACCCTTCTATGGCTACACCTTC; j_gene: TRBJ1-2; v_gene: TRBV19; abundance: .; d_gene: TRBD1
CDR3aa: CASSMARETEAFF; CDR3nt: TGTGCCAGTAGTATGGCCAGGGAGACTGAAGCTTTCTTT; j_gene: TRBJ1-1; v_gene: TRBV19; abundance: .; d_gene: .
CDR3aa: CSGSRGYNTEAFF; CDR3nt: TGCAGCGGTTCTCGAGGGTACAACACTGAAGCTTTCTTT; j_gene: TRBJ1-1; v_gene: TRBV29-1; abundance: .; d_gene: .
CDR3aa: CASSTGDLNTIYF; CDR3nt: TGTGCCAGTTCGACAGGGGACCTAAACACCATATATTTT; j_gene: TRBJ1-3; v_gene: TRBV10-3; abundance: .; d_gene: TRBD1
CDR3aa: CASRMDRGTEAFF; CDR3nt: TGCGCCAGCAGGATGGACAGGGGTACTGAAGCTTTCTTT; j_gene: TRBJ1-1; v_gene: TRBV10-1; abundance: once; d_gene: TRBD1
CDR3aa: CASSLIMGDGELFF; CDR3nt: TGTGCCAGCAGCTTAATTATGGGGGATGGGGAGCTGTTTTTT; j_gene: TRBJ2-2; v_gene: TRBV7-3; abundance: once; d_gene: .
CDR3aa: CASRAGLVDEQFF; CDR3nt: TGTGCCAGCAGGGCGGGACTGGTGGATGAGCAGTTCTTC; j_gene: TRBJ2-1; v_gene: TRBV7-3; abundance: .; d_gene: .
CDR3aa: CASSQGGQFLNQPQHF; CDR3nt: TGTGCCAGCAGCCAAGGGGGACAGTTCCTCAATCAGCCCCAGCATTTT; j_gene: TRBJ1-5; v_gene: TRBV3-1/TRBV3-2; abundance: .; d_gene: TRBD1
CDR3aa: CATSRDPTGGILTQYF; CDR3nt: TGTGCCACCAGCAGAGACCCCACTGGGGGCATTCTGACCCAGTACTTC; j_gene: TRBJ2-5; v_gene: TRBV15; abundance: .; d_gene: .
CDR3aa: CASHWTGGNHEQYF; CDR3nt: TGCGCCAGCCACTGGACAGGGGGCAACCACGAGCAGTACTTC; j_gene: TRBJ2-7; v_gene: TRBV5-1; abundance: .; d_gene: TRBD1
CDR3aa: CASFQTGGYEQFF; CDR3nt: TGTGCCAGTTTCCAGACAGGGGGCTATGAGCAGTTCTTC; j_gene: TRBJ2-1; v_gene: TRBV19; abundance: .; d_gene: TRBD1
CDR3aa: CASSEGTDTQYF; CDR3nt: TGCGCCAGCAGTGAGGGAACAGATACGCAGTATTTT; j_gene: TRBJ2-3; v_gene: TRBV10-1; abundance: .; d_gene: .
CDR3aa: CASSQDINSGQWEKLFF; CDR3nt: TGTGCCAGCAGCCAAGACATAAACTCTGGCCAGTGGGAAAAACTGTTTTTT; j_gene: TRBJ1-4; v_gene: TRBV3-1/TRBV3-2; abundance: .; d_gene: .
CDR3aa: CASSLKAGSDYGYTF; CDR3nt: TGCGCCAGCAGCTTGAAGGCAGGATCTGACTATGGCTACACCTTC; j_gene: TRBJ1-2; v_gene: TRBV5-1; abundance: .; d_gene: .
CDR3aa: CASSPRAMSSGINRDF; CDR3nt: TGTGCCAGCAGCCCCCGAGCTATGTCTAGCGGTATTAATCGGGACTTC; j_gene: TRBJ2-7; v_gene: TRBV11-2; abundance: .; d_gene: TRBD2
CDR3aa: CASSYSWDRGSGEAFF; CDR3nt: TGTGCCAGCAGTTACTCGTGGGACAGGGGGAGTGGTGAAGCTTTCTTT; j_gene: TRBJ1-1; v_gene: TRBV6-5; abundance: .; d_gene: TRBD1
CDR3aa: CASSPGQERNYEQYF; CDR3nt: TGTGCCAGCTCCCCTGGACAGGAGAGAAACTACGAGCAGTACTTC; j_gene: TRBJ2-7; v_gene: TRBV18; abundance: .; d_gene: TRBD1
CDR3aa: CASSLAPLGQGPRAGYTF; CDR3nt: TGTGCCAGCAGCTTAGCTCCTCTGGGACAGGGGCCACGGGCTGGCTACACCTTC; j_gene: TRBJ1-2; v_gene: TRBV7-3; abundance: .; d_gene: TRBD1
CDR3aa: CASSQDHSQNSYEQYF; CDR3nt: TGCGCCAGCAGCCAAGATCATAGTCAAAATTCCTACGAGCAGTACTTC; j_gene: TRBJ2-7; v_gene: TRBV4-1; abundance: once; d_gene: .
CDR3aa: CASSSGRTRGYGYTF; CDR3nt: TGTGCCAGCAGCTCGGGAAGAACACGGGGCTATGGCTACACCTTC; j_gene: TRBJ1-2; v_gene: TRBV5-4; abundance: .; d_gene: .
CDR3aa: CASSLLGGNEQFF; CDR3nt: TGTGCCAGCAGCTTATTAGGGGGCAATGAGCAGTTCTTC; j_gene: TRBJ2-1; v_gene: TRBV7-3; abundance: .; d_gene: .
CDR3aa: CASSLDPGHTNIQYF; CDR3nt: TGTGCCAGCAGCTTGGATCCGGGACACACCAACATTCAGTACTTC; j_gene: TRBJ2-4; v_gene: TRBV11-2; abundance: few; d_gene: .
CDR3aa: CASSELENEQFF; CDR3nt: TGTGCCAGCAGCGAGCTTGAGAATGAGCAGTTCTTC; j_gene: TRBJ2-1; v_gene: TRBV3-1/TRBV3-2; abundance: .; d_gene: .
CDR3aa: CASSLPRDSLYNEQFF; CDR3nt: TGTGCCAGCAGCTTACCCCGGGACAGTTTATACAATGAGCAGTTCTTC; j_gene: TRBJ2-1; v_gene: TRBV11-2; abundance: .; d_gene: TRBD1
CDR3aa: CASSRPTSGTSTDTQYF; CDR3nt: TGTGCCAGCAGCCGACCGACTAGCGGGACTAGCACAGATACGCAGTATTTT; j_gene: TRBJ2-3; v_gene: TRBV5-8; abundance: .; d_gene: TRBD2
CDR3aa: CASSQVGQGSPGANVLTF; CDR3nt: TGTGCCAGCAGCCAAGTCGGGCAGGGGTCCCCTGGGGCCAACGTCCTGACTTTC; j_gene: TRBJ2-6; v_gene: TRBV3-1/TRBV3-2; abundance: .; d_gene: .
CDR3aa: CAIRTGTEAQETQYF; CDR3nt: TGTGCCATCCGGACCGGGACAGAGGCCCAAGAGACCCAGTACTTC; j_gene: TRBJ2-5; v_gene: TRBV10-3; abundance: .; d_gene: TRBD1
CDR3aa: CASKGQGGARNEQFF; CDR3nt: TGTGCCAGCAAGGGTCAGGGGGGGGCCCGCAATGAGCAGTTCTTC; j_gene: TRBJ2-1; v_gene: TRBV7-8; abundance: .; d_gene: .
CDR3aa: CASSLNPGTHNEQFF; CDR3nt: TGTGCTAGCAGCTTAAATCCAGGGACTCACAATGAGCAGTTCTTC; j_gene: TRBJ2-1; v_gene: TRBV7-7; abundance: .; d_gene: .
CDR3aa: CSAIPGGQYF; CDR3nt: TGCAGTGCCATCCCGGGGGGTCAGTACTTC; j_gene: TRBJ2-7; v_gene: TRBV20-1; abundance: .; d_gene: TRBD2
CDR3aa: CASSPTSGSRGTDTQYF; CDR3nt: TGTGCCAGCAGTCCGACTAGCGGGAGTCGGGGCACAGATACGCAGTATTTT; j_gene: TRBJ2-3; v_gene: TRBV28; abundance: .; d_gene: TRBD2
CDR3aa: CASSYSSRENYGYTF; CDR3nt: TGTGCCAGCAGTTACTCGTCCAGGGAGAACTATGGCTACACCTTC; j_gene: TRBJ1-2; v_gene: TRBV6-6; abundance: .; d_gene: .
CDR3aa: CASSHKMAGYNYGYTF; CDR3nt: TGCGCCAGCAGCCATAAGATGGCTGGTTACAACTATGGCTACACCTTC; j_gene: TRBJ1-2; v_gene: TRBV4-1; abundance: .; d_gene: .
CDR3aa: CASSEGAGGPGELFF; CDR3nt: TGTGCCAGCAGTGAGGGGGCAGGGGGCCCCGGGGAGCTGTTTTTT; j_gene: TRBJ2-2; v_gene: TRBV25-1; abundance: .; d_gene: TRBD1
CDR3aa: CASSDQGRAIGADTQYF; CDR3nt: TGTGCCAGCAGCGACCAGGGGAGGGCCATAGGGGCAGATACGCAGTATTTT; j_gene: TRBJ2-3; v_gene: TRBV2; abundance: .; d_gene: .
CDR3aa: CASSQDQARGSPLHF; CDR3nt: TGCGCCAGCAGCCAAGATCAAGCGCGGGGTTCACCCCTCCACTTT; j_gene: TRBJ1-6; v_gene: TRBV4-1; abundance: .; d_gene: .
CDR3aa: CAGTPLVSTDTQYF; CDR3nt: TGTGCCGGAACCCCCCTAGTGAGCACAGATACGCAGTATTTT; j_gene: TRBJ2-3; v_gene: TRBV7-9; abundance: .; d_gene: .
CDR3aa: CASSSQPSNQPQHF; CDR3nt: TGTGCCAGCAGTTCTCAACCTAGCAATCAGCCCCAGCATTTT; j_gene: TRBJ1-5; v_gene: TRBV11-3; abundance: .; d_gene: .
CDR3aa: CSVRDAVRETQYF; CDR3nt: TGCAGCGTGAGGGACGCCGTCCGGGAGACCCAGTACTTC; j_gene: TRBJ2-5; v_gene: TRBV29-1; abundance: .; d_gene: .
CDR3aa: CASRRQEETQYF; CDR3nt: TGTGCCAGCAGGCGACAGGAAGAGACCCAGTACTTC; j_gene: TRBJ2-5; v_gene: TRBV12-3/TRBV12-4; abundance: .; d_gene: .
CDR3aa: CATGGGPSEAFF; CDR3nt: TGTGCGACGGGCGGGGGGCCTTCTGAAGCTTTCTTT; j_gene: TRBJ1-1; v_gene: TRBV24-1; abundance: .; d_gene: .
CDR3aa: CASSQAGLRNEQFF; CDR3nt: TGTGCCAGCAGCCAAGCGGGACTTAGGAATGAGCAGTTCTTC; j_gene: TRBJ2-1; v_gene: TRBV3-1/TRBV3-2; abundance: .; d_gene: .
CDR3aa: CASSGSRTGISNEQYF; CDR3nt: TGTGCCAGCAGTGGTTCCCGGACAGGGATTTCCAACGAGCAGTACTTC; j_gene: TRBJ2-7; v_gene: TRBV6-4; abundance: .; d_gene: TRBD1
CDR3aa: CAISLGQNTEAFF; CDR3nt: TGTGCCATCAGCTTGGGACAGAACACTGAAGCTTTCTTT; j_gene: TRBJ1-1; v_gene: TRBV10-3; abundance: .; d_gene: .
CDR3aa: CASSDSGRGYEQYF; CDR3nt: TGTGCCAGCAGTGATAGCGGGAGGGGCTACGAGCAGTACTTC; j_gene: TRBJ2-7; v_gene: TRBV2; abundance: .; d_gene: TRBD2
CDR3aa: CASNSPRTEYEQYF; CDR3nt: TGTGCCAGTAACAGTCCTAGGACAGAATACGAGCAGTACTTC; j_gene: TRBJ2-7; v_gene: TRBV2; abundance: .; d_gene: .
CDR3aa: CATSLGTSRETQYF; CDR3nt: TGTGCCACCAGCCTAGGCACTAGTCGGGAGACCCAGTACTTC; j_gene: TRBJ2-5; v_gene: TRBV24-1; abundance: .; d_gene: .
CDR3aa: CASSLGGLAADTQYF; CDR3nt: TGTGCCAGCAGCTTAGGAGGGCTCGCCGCCGATACGCAGTATTTT; j_gene: TRBJ2-3; v_gene: TRBV7-2; abundance: .; d_gene: .
CDR3aa: CASSPRGDSNQPQHF; CDR3nt: TGTGCCAGCAGCCCCAGGGGAGATAGCAATCAGCCCCAGCATTTT; j_gene: TRBJ1-5; v_gene: TRBV7-9; abundance: once; d_gene: .
CDR3aa: CASSSLVVYGYTF; CDR3nt: TGTGCCAGCAGCTCCTTAGTAGTCTATGGCTACACCTTC; j_gene: TRBJ1-2; v_gene: TRBV28; abundance: .; d_gene: .
CDR3aa: CASSPPGSLLF; CDR3nt: TGTGCCAGCAGCCCTCCCGGGTCCCTTCTTTTT; j_gene: TRBJ1-1; v_gene: TRBV9; abundance: .; d_gene: .
CDR3aa: CASSLGAGPNYGYTF; CDR3nt: TGTGCCAGCAGCTTGGGGGCAGGACCTAACTATGGCTACACCTTC; j_gene: TRBJ1-2; v_gene: TRBV5-6; abundance: .; d_gene: .
CDR3aa: CASSLSGTGGEKLFF; CDR3nt: TGTGCCAGCAGTTTATCCGGGACAGGGGGAGAAAAACTGTTTTTT; j_gene: TRBJ1-4; v_gene: TRBV28; abundance: .; d_gene: TRBD1
CDR3aa: CSVTDTGELFF; CDR3nt: TGCAGCGTTACGGACACCGGGGAGCTGTTTTTT; j_gene: TRBJ2-2; v_gene: TRBV29-1; abundance: medium-sized; d_gene: .